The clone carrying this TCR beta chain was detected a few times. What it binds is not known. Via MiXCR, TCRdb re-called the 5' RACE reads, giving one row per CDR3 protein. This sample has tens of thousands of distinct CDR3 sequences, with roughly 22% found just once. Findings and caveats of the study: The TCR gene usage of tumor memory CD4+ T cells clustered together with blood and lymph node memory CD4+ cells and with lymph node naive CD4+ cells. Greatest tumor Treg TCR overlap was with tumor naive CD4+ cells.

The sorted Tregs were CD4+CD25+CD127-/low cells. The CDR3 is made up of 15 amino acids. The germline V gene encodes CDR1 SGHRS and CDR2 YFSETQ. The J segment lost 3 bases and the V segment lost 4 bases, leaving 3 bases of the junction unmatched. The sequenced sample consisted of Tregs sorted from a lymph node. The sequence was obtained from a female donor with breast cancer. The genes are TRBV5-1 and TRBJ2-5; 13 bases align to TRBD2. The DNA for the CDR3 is TGCGCCAGCAGCCCGGGACTAGCGGGGAAAGAGACCCAGTACTTC. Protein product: CASSPGLAGKETQYF.